This TCR beta chain was identified in a study of shared clonotypes between healthy human individuals. Profiled with immunoSEQ multiplex PCR; TCRdb holds only in-frame clones, not every one. This table has approximately 810,000 clones, roughly 92% appearing once. The CDR3 consists of 16 residues. Germline V gives CDR1 SGHKS, CDR2 YYEKEE (reference sequence). Trimming took off 4 bases at V and 5 bases at J, with 19 bases between the two ends. Selected positively for CCR7 and CD45RO-negative, naive CD8 cells excluded terminally differentiated effector memory CD45RA+ cells. The TCR originated in a man aged 25 to 40 in good health. The chain uses TRBV5-5 and TRBJ2-1; D might be TRBD1 (5 bases). Sequencing was performed on naive CD8+ T cells sorted from blood. The chain's CDR3 is CASSHGASGMDNEQFF. CDR3 DNA sequence: TGTGCCAGCAGCCATGGTGCGTCAGGGATGGACAATGAGCAGTTCTTC.